The 8 T cell receptor beta chains reported below all come from one sample, sequenced in a study of T cell changes during pregnancy in multiple sclerosis. Clones were read by immunoSEQ multiplex PCR, and TCRdb kept only the in-frame ones, dropping some. The repertoire holds tens of thousands of clones, with around nine tenths as singletons. The specimen was CD4+ T cells from peripheral blood mononuclear cells, collected in the first trimester of pregnancy. The source is a female donor with multiple sclerosis, enrolled in a pregnancy study.

This rearrangement joins TRBV5-1 to TRBJ2-1; 8 bases agree with TRBD1. This CDR3 region has 12 residues. Germline V gene data show CDR1 as SGHRS and CDR2 as YFSETQ. The trim removed 4 bases at V and 14 bases at J, leaving 8 bases unmatched. The chain's CDR3 is CASSRTDRGKFF. Written as DNA, the CDR3 is TGCGCCAGCAGCCGTACCGACAGGGGAAAGTTCTTC.

This chain links TRBV4-1 with TRBJ2-1, with 8 bases that match TRBD2. In germline, CDR1 is MGHRA, CDR2 YSYEKL. This CDR3 comprises 16 residues. V shed 0 bases, J shed 12 bases, and the junction held 13 bases outside the gene matches. CDR3 protein: CASSQEPSGHSAGQFF. The CDR3 nucleotides read TGCGCCAGCAGCCAAGAACCTAGCGGGCATTCTGCGGGGCAGTTCTTC.

This clone has only one observation. The rearrangement uses TRBV18 and TRBJ2-5; D not resolved. CDR3 length: 13 residues. Germline CDR1 and CDR2: KGHSH and LQKENI. V gave up 1 base and J gave up 5 bases, with 8 bases separating them. CDR3 sequence reads: CASSPQSAETQYF. In DNA form, the CDR3 reads TGTGCCAGCTCACCACAGAGCGCGGAGACCCAGTACTTC.

V usage is TRBV5-1 and J usage is TRBJ1-2; 10 bases are shared with TRBD1. Germline CDR1 SGHRS, CDR2 YFSETQ. This CDR3 has 16 amino acids. The V and J ends lost 0 bases and 5 bases, in that order; junction bases with no gene match: 7. This CDR3 reads CASSLGSGTGVYGYTF. DNA for the CDR3: TGCGCCAGCAGCTTGGGTTCTGGGACAGGGGTGTATGGCTACACCTTC.

V usage is TRBV7-3 and J usage is TRBJ2-5; TRBD2 matches 12 bases. V was pared by 5 bases and J by 2 bases, with 3 bases of the junction left unmatched. From germline, CDR1 is SGHTA and CDR2 FQGTGA. This CDR3 contains 15 residues. CDR3 sequence reads: CASSLAGGDQETQYF. The CDR3 bases are TGTGCCAGCAGCCTAGCGGGAGGGGATCAAGAGACCCAGTACTTC.

The genes are TRBV2 and TRBJ2-1; TRBD1 aligns across 10 bases. This CDR3 comprises 15 residues. The V gene's germline CDR1 is SNHLY and CDR2 FYNNEI. V lost 2 bases and J lost 12; bases outside the gene matches: 10. CDR3 DNA sequence: TGTGCCAGCAGTGAATTCCCGGGACAGGGGTCACCGCAGTTCTTC. Its protein product is CASSEFPGQGSPQFF. Variable domain in full (rest from reference TRBV2 and TRBJ2-1): EPEVTQTPSHQVTQMGQEVILRCVPISNHLYFYWYRQILGQKVEFLVSFYNNEISEKSEIFDDQFSVERPDGSNFTLKIRSTKLEDSAMYFCASSEFPGQGSPQFFGPGTRLTVL.

This clone has a single count. The chain links TRBV10-1 to TRBJ2-1; perhaps TRBD1 as D (7 bases). V was clipped by 10 bases and J by 5 bases, with 15 bases between them. The CDR3 runs to 13 residues. From germline, CDR1 is WNHNN and CDR2 SYGVQD (reference sequence). CDR3 bases: TGCGCCACCGCGGGACAGAATAACAATGAGCAGTTCTTC. This gives the protein CATAGQNNNEQFF.

V is TRBV10-3 and J is TRBJ2-1, with D unclear. The CDR3 loop spans 14 amino acids. The V gene lost 10 bases and the J gene lost 0 bases, with 13 bases spanning the gap. CDR1 and CDR2 (germline): ENHRY, SYGVKD. CDR3 region: CATRERSSYNEQFF. The DNA for the CDR3 is TGTGCCACCAGAGAGCGCAGCTCCTACAATGAGCAGTTCTTC.